This T cell receptor (beta chain) was retrieved from a study of blood T cell repertoires in COVID-19. Study information: PBMCs, B-cell-depleted T cells, or T cells were the source of the cDNA or gDNA that made up the material.

Trimming took 3 bases from V and 6 from J; bases not matched to a gene: 5. The germline gives CDR1 MGHRA, CDR2 YSYEKL. The CDR3 length is 14 residues. Some clones are missing from TCRdb's copy, which holds only in-frame ones; the method was immunoSEQ multiplex PCR. The repertoire includes approximately 210,000 clones, approximately 86% of them detected once, and about 15% sits in the top ten. This clone was counted a single time. Self-reported history from a screening survey and questionnaire set each donor's cohort. The origin of this receptor is a woman between 45 and 60 years old with acute COVID-19. The chain has TRBV4-1 and TRBJ2-4, with 7 bases identical to TRBD1. The sequencing sample was made of PBMCs or T cells enriched from blood (not recorded which). The CDR3 loop reads CASSQPTGRNIQYF. CDR3 coding DNA: TGCGCCAGCAGCCAGCCGACAGGGCGAAACATTCAGTACTTC.